These T cell receptor beta chains were read from a single sample in a study of shared clonotypes between healthy human individuals. Assay: immunoSEQ multiplex PCR; the TCRdb copy retains only in-frame clones and omits some. The data contain roughly 2 million clones, around 95% of them singletons. Sequencing input: naive CD4+ T cells sorted from blood. The receptors originated from a man aged 18 to 30 in good health. Each CDR3 is given with its conserved first and last residue. The D gene is left open where the match is weak. A row's size may be missing; if present it is once, few, many or a size class.

J gene	clone size	D gene	V gene	CDR3 protein	CDR3 DNA
TRBJ1-4	.	.	TRBV19	CASRHSAGHEKLFF	TGTGCCAGTAGGCACTCGGCAGGACATGAAAAACTGTTTTTT
TRBJ2-3	.	.	TRBV7-9	CASSLDGGSTDTQYF	TGTGCCAGCAGCTTAGATGGGGGGAGCACAGATACGCAGTATTTT
TRBJ2-1	.	.	TRBV19	CASSSRDKQFF	TGTGCCAGTAGTAGCCGGGACAAGCAGTTCTTC
TRBJ1-4	once	TRBD1	TRBV15	CATSRGAGQGNEKLFF	TGTGCCACCAGCAGAGGGGCCGGACAGGGGAATGAAAAACTGTTTTTT
TRBJ2-2	.	TRBD1	TRBV5-1	CASSSTGTNTGELFF	TGCGCCAGCAGCTCGACAGGGACGAACACCGGGGAGCTGTTTTTT
TRBJ2-3	.	.	TRBV7-2	CASSLTADTQYF	TGTGCCAGCAGCTTAACGGCAGATACGCAGTATTTT
TRBJ1-2	.	.	TRBV6-6	CASSYGGSLVTGGYTF	TGTGCCAGCAGTTACGGGGGGTCCCTTGTCACGGGTGGCTACACCTTC
TRBJ2-7	.	TRBD2	TRBV5-1	CASRSGTSGSYEQYF	TGCGCCAGCAGGTCCGGGACTAGCGGATCCTACGAGCAGTACTTC
TRBJ1-2	.	.	TRBV18	CASADSVNYGYTF	TGTGCCAGCGCGGACAGCGTTAACTATGGCTACACCTTC
TRBJ2-7	.	TRBD1	TRBV28	CASSPVGQGAGEQYF	TGTGCCAGCAGCCCAGTGGGCCAGGGGGCAGGGGAGCAGTACTTC
TRBJ2-7	.	TRBD2	TRBV5-4	CASSPGGLADTYEQYF	TGTGCCAGCAGCCCGGGAGGCCTAGCGGATACCTACGAGCAGTACTTC
TRBJ1-6	once	TRBD1	TRBV5-4	CASSLSGTGGSPLHF	TGTGCCAGCAGCTTGTCCGGGACAGGGGGTTCACCCCTCCACTTT
TRBJ1-5	.	.	TRBV30	CAWSVRDGNQPQHF	TGTGCCTGGAGTGTCAGGGACGGCAATCAGCCCCAGCATTTT
TRBJ1-2	.	TRBD1	TRBV19	CASSIQGADYGYTF	TGTGCCAGTAGTATCCAGGGGGCAGACTATGGCTACACCTTC
TRBJ2-3	once	.	TRBV6-4	CASSEGTRSTDTQYF	TGTGCCAGCAGTGAGGGGACTCGTAGCACAGATACGCAGTATTTT
TRBJ2-1	.	.	TRBV10-3	CAIRGGDTSRSSYNEQFF	TGTGCCATCAGGGGGGGGGACACGTCTCGTTCCTCCTACAATGAGCAGTTCTTC
TRBJ1-5	.	.	TRBV9	CASSVGRGSNQPQHF	TGTGCCAGCAGCGTAGGCAGGGGTAGCAATCAGCCCCAGCATTTT
TRBJ2-1	.	TRBD1	TRBV30	CAWSAKGQSSPSFF	TGTGCCTGGAGCGCCAAGGGACAGAGCTCTCCGTCGTTCTTC
TRBJ2-1	.	TRBD2	TRBV5-1	CASSLRLAGVDEQFF	TGCGCCAGCAGCTTGCGACTAGCGGGAGTGGATGAGCAGTTCTTC
TRBJ1-4	.	.	TRBV28	CASSFLGKLFF	TGTGCCAGCAGTTTTCTGGGAAAACTGTTTTTT
TRBJ1-4	.	.	TRBV9	CASSVTGTREKLFF	TGTGCCAGCAGCGTTACAGGGACCCGAGAAAAACTGTTTTTT
TRBJ2-4	.	TRBD2	TRBV5-1	CASSFNSGIQYF	TGCGCCAGCAGCTTCAATAGCGGGATTCAGTACTTC
TRBJ2-5	once	.	TRBV2	CASSPTTLQETQYF	TGTGCCAGCAGTCCTACTACCTTACAAGAGACCCAGTACTTC
TRBJ2-3	.	.	TRBV9	CASSVVGGADTQYF	TGTGCCAGCAGCGTAGTAGGAGGCGCAGATACGCAGTATTTT
TRBJ1-1	few	.	TRBV28	CASSLLGGTEAFF	TGTGCCAGCAGTTTATTAGGGGGCACTGAAGCTTTCTTT
TRBJ2-7	.	TRBD1	TRBV5-6	CASSHRDSRSSYEQYF	TGTGCCAGCAGCCACCGGGACAGCCGATCCTCCTACGAGCAGTACTTC
TRBJ2-5	.	.	TRBV5-1	CASSPTWGAGETQYF	TGCGCCAGCAGCCCTACTTGGGGGGCAGGGGAGACCCAGTACTTC
TRBJ1-2	once	.	TRBV29-1	CSVVQNYGYTF	TGCAGCGTTGTACAAAACTATGGCTACACCTTC
TRBJ2-7	.	TRBD1	TRBV11-2	CASSFGRDRRDEQYF	TGTGCCAGCAGCTTCGGCCGGGACAGGCGGGACGAGCAGTACTTC
TRBJ2-5	.	.	TRBV5-1	CASSPGVKMETQYF	TGCGCCAGCAGCCCGGGAGTGAAAATGGAGACCCAGTACTTC
TRBJ2-3	.	.	TRBV5-6	CASNVGRVLRTDTQYF	TGTGCCAGCAACGTAGGACGGGTCTTGAGGACAGATACGCAGTATTTT
TRBJ2-5	.	TRBD2	TRBV11-2	CASSLGQRGGLETQYF	TGTGCCAGCAGCTTAGGACAGCGGGGGGGCCTAGAGACCCAGTACTTC
TRBJ2-3	.	.	TRBV27	CASVETGLPAPDTQYF	TGTGCCAGCGTCGAAACGGGACTCCCTGCACCAGATACGCAGTATTTT
TRBJ2-5	.	.	TRBV5-1	CASSLPGGEGETQYF	TGCGCCAGCAGCTTACCCGGAGGTGAAGGAGAGACCCAGTACTTC
TRBJ2-3	.	TRBD2	TRBV5-4	CASSDGGAGTDTQYF	TGTGCCAGCAGCGACGGGGGGGCGGGCACAGATACGCAGTATTTT
TRBJ1-2	.	TRBD1	TRBV2	CASREGADYGYTF	TGTGCCAGCAGGGAGGGGGCGGACTATGGCTACACCTTC